These 4 T cell receptor beta chains came from one sample sequenced in a study of Ad26.COV2.S vaccination and SARS-CoV-2 variants. Here immunoSEQ multiplex PCR was the method, and the copy in TCRdb shows in-frame clones only, minus some. The data contain 350,000 to 500,000 clones, around 90% of them seen just once; the ten biggest clones take up about 4.5%. Documented treatment: about 20 received Ad26.COV2.S at low or high dose, single or two shots; a few received placebo; per-sample allocation not given. Samples were taken on day 63 after the first vaccine or placebo injection. Material: peripheral blood, obtained in a trial of Ad26.COV2.S vaccine versus placebo. These receptors originate from a person aged 18-60 years who received the Ad26.COV2.S COVID-19 vaccine or a placebo.

The chain uses TRBV7-9 and TRBJ2-5; TRBD2 matches 11 bases. V was clipped by 5 bases and J by 2 bases; unmatched bases: 4. The CDR3 sequence is 15 residues long. Germline loops: CDR1 SEHNR, CDR2 FQNEAQ (reference sequence). This chain's CDR3 is CASSSRLAGQETQYF. CDR3 DNA sequence: TGTGCCAGCAGCAGCCGACTAGCGGGGCAAGAGACCCAGTACTTC.

To note about this clone: At the DNA level, this CDR3 is encoded by other sequences in the same sample as well. The chain is built from TRBV2 and TRBJ1-2; D unclear. CDR3 length equals 13 residues. V lost 6 bases and J lost 0, with 8 bases in between. Germline V gene lookup returns CDR1 SNHLY and CDR2 FYNNEI. The CDR3 sequence is CASSGRANYGYTF. CDR3 DNA sequence: TGTGCCAGCAGCGGACGGGCTAACTATGGCTACACCTTC.

The chain recombines TRBV28 with TRBJ2-5, with D uncertain. The ends were cut back, 5 bases at V and 5 bases at J, with 9 bases in the middle. This CDR3 has 12 residues. The V gene's germline CDR1 is MDHEN and CDR2 SYDVKM. The CDR3 nucleotides read TGTGCCAGCAGTCCCACCGGGGAGACCCAGTACTTC. Its protein product is CASSPTGETQYF.

The chain joins TRBV5-1 to TRBJ2-3; 9 bases align to TRBD2. V shed 4 bases and J 6 bases; nucleotides not matched to a gene: 6. The germline V gene has CDR1 SGHRS and CDR2 YFSETQ. The CDR3 has 14 amino acids. CDR3 sequence reads: CASSPGTSKDTQYF. The CDR3 bases are TGCGCCAGCAGCCCGGGGACTAGCAAGGATACGCAGTATTTT.